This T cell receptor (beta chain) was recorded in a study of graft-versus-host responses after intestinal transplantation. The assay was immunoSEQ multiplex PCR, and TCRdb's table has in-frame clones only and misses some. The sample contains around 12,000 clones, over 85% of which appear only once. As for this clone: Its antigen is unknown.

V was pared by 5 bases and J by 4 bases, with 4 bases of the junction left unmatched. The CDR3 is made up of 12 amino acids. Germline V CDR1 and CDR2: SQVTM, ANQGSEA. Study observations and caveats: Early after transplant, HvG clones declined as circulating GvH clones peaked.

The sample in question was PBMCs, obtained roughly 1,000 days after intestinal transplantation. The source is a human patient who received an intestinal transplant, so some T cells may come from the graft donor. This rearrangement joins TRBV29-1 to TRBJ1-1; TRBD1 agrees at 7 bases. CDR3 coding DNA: TGCAGCGTTCATCGACAGGGCACTGAAGCTTTCTTT. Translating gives CSVHRQGTEAFF.